This T cell receptor beta chain was sequenced in a study of T cell responses to AZD1222 COVID-19 vaccine. Study-wide context: Timing groups of about 4 and about 12 weeks for second doses were pooled.

About this clone: Its target is unknown.

The study's findings and limits: Females outnumbered males among donors, who were mostly white British; clonal diversity was possibly underestimated. Spike-specific TCR breadth rose after two AZD1222 doses, and depth rose as well.

Clones were read by immunoSEQ multiplex PCR, and TCRdb kept only the in-frame ones, dropping some. The data contain about 63,000 clones, around 86% of them singletons. There are 15 residues in the CDR3. Per germline, CDR1 SGHRS and CDR2 YFSETQ. V lost 3 bases to trimming and J lost 4 bases; unmatched junction nucleotides: 9. The sample in question was peripheral blood, obtained on day 0 of AZD1222 vaccination. The receptor's source is an adult in good health. The chain employs TRBV5-1 and TRBJ1-2; 7 bases line up with TRBD1. The CDR3 reads CASSSGTASAYGYTF. The CDR3 DNA is TGCGCCAGCAGCTCCGGGACAGCGTCTGCCTATGGCTACACCTTC.